This T cell receptor beta chain is from a study of T-cell memory formation after mild COVID-19. For this clonotype: The target antigen is unknown.

Findings and limits, study-wide: Prior to infection, memory already included some responding clones, suggesting cross-reactive memory joined.

MiXCR, run by TCRdb on the 5' RACE reads, gives a single entry per CDR3 protein. The repertoire holds some 210,000 distinct CDR3 sequences, with more than 25% as singletons. Sequencing used PBMCs or a T cell subset sorted from them (not recorded which). The sequence came from an adult woman who had mild COVID-19 (a few samples of this study predate the infection). Cell type and time point are not known.

The CDR3 here is CASTPGGLTDTQYF. As DNA, the CDR3 is TGTGCCAGCACCCCAGGGGGCCTCACAGATACGCAGTATTTT. V usage is TRBV6-1 and J usage is TRBJ2-3; 8 bases are a match to TRBD1. The CDR3 runs to 14 residues. The ends lost 7 bases at V and 2 bases at J; junction bases unmatched: 5. CDR1 and CDR2 from the germline V gene are MNHNS and SASEGT.